The entry below describes one TCR beta chain. From the 5' RACE reads, TCRdb called clonotypes with MiXCR, one entry per CDR3 protein. The sample carries about 64,000 distinct CDR3 sequences, under 25% recorded once. These data belong to a study of HIV-infected patients and healthy controls. The sequenced material came from CD4+ T cells from blood. The TCR sequence derives from a human donor in good health.

The CDR3: CASSSYQGRNTEAFF. The CDR3 DNA reads TGTGCCAGCAGCTCTTACCAGGGTCGAAACACTGAAGCTTTCTTT. The chain is built from TRBV7-2 and TRBJ1-1; D perhaps matches TRBD1 (5 bases). This CDR3 comprises 15 residues. Germline V gene data show CDR1 as SGHTA and CDR2 as FQGNSA. V lost 4 bases to trimming and J lost 2 bases, with 14 bases between them.